What follows is one TCR beta chain and its context. Which antigen it targets is not known. Per-base quality was not reported, and no clone a single base away is much larger than it. One to two pinch biopsies were taken from the rectum for research during colonoscopy. Ulcerative colitis patients had received no immunosuppressive medication before the diagnostic colonoscopy. Rectal biopsies were digested with proteinase K before DNA isolation. The Wizard kit (Promega) was used to extract genomic DNA from both blood and intestinal samples. V loses 5 bases of germline sequence and J loses 0 bases, and the interval between the two ends is 20 bases. CDR3 length: 17 amino acids, cysteine to phenylalanine. Only the CDR3 DNA is retained, 51 bases long and in frame from the first base. CDR1 and CDR2, per the germline V gene, are MDHEN and SYDVKM. Through the immunoSEQ TRB Survey service, multiplex V and J primers were used to amplify rearranged CDR3 beta regions from genomic DNA. To keep depth equal across samples, survey-level sequencing depth of up to 500,000 reads per sample was applied. Libraries were purified, pooled and sequenced on Illumina technology. Processing in the source paper ran as follows. Productive clonality, sample overlap, pairwise scatters, CDR3 beta length, V/D/J gene usage and productiveness were assessed with immunoSEQ online tools. Alongside Shannon and Simpson indices, calculated diversity was computed as the number of unique rearrangements divided by total templates, multiplied by 100. Principal component analysis was performed on Z-score normalized data with the R prcomp function and the ggbiplot package. Morisita's index was used to quantify the clonal overlap between blood and rectum within each subject. Drawn from immuneACCESS, this table holds only the in-frame rearrangements with V and J called that TCRdb kept. Clones are partly lost; checked studies trace under half to an unresolved V gene and leave the rest unexplained. Clonal size and the V and J genes are those of that table, whereas D and trimming came from the DNA. The sample table contains approximately 38,000 clones; only one count was recorded for 65% to 85% of them. 8.6% of the sample is held by the ten biggest clonotypes.

These data are taken from a study of pediatric ulcerative colitis (dated by TCRdb to the late 2010s). Study-level background: Among the ulcerative colitis patients, seven had pancolitis and two had left-sided colitis, and histology in every patient was consistent with ulcerative colitis. The Pediatric Ulcerative Colitis Activity Index classified a couple of patients as having mild disease, several as having moderate disease and three as having acute severe colitis. From about ten newly diagnosed, treatment-naive pediatric ulcerative colitis patients and a few non-IBD control children, paired blood and rectal samples were collected.

The study at large found these results: Rectal pinch biopsies may have included blood-derived T cells, especially in patients with overt colitis. Compared with controls, ulcerative colitis patients showed significantly higher autologous blood-rectal clonal overlap, a finding that suggests increased T cell trafficking to inflamed tissue. Features of the rectal repertoire distinguished controls, mild-moderate colitis patients and acute severe colitis patients, and in acute severe colitis rectal diversity was lower because of clonal expansions. For technical reasons, the blood samples of a couple of patients yielded substantially fewer templates, so those samples were excluded from the blood-rectal overlap analysis. Because repertoires were derived from total lymphocyte DNA, patterns in rare subsets such as regulatory T cells may not have been reflected. Two rectal CDR3 clonotypes were present in all ulcerative colitis patients and in none of the controls. Only a handful of individuals were included in the healthy control group, which was small.

What was sequenced was gut tissue. Recombination linked TRBV28 to TRBJ2-7; the D gene could be either TRBD1 or TRBD2, each agreeing at 5 bases. The sequence derives from a boy aged 5-17 years with severe ulcerative colitis. For the CDR3, the sequence is CASSVSRHGASSYEQYF. The base sequence is TGTGCCAGCAGTGTATCCCGTCACGGGGCGAGCTCCTACGAGCAGTACTTC.